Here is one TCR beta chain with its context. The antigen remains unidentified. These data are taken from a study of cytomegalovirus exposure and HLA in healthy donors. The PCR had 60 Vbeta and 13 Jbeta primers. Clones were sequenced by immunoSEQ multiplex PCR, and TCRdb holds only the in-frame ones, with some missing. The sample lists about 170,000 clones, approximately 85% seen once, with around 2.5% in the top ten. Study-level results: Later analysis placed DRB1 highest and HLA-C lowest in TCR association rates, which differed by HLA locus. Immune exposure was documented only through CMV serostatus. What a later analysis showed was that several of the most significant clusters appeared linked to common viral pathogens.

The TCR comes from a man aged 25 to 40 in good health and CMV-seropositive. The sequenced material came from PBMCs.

This CDR3 is CASSRRLTGADGYTF. Here the CDR3 DNA reads TGTGCCAGCAGTCGGCGATTGACAGGGGCGGATGGCTACACCTTC. The rearrangement links TRBV6-1 to TRBJ1-2; 8 positions agree with TRBD1. The CDR3 runs to 15 residues. The germline CDR1 and CDR2 sequences are MNHNS and SASEGT. The V gene end was trimmed by 5 bases and the J gene end by 6 bases; junction bases not matched to a gene: 11.